This TCR beta chain was identified during a study of cytomegalovirus exposure and HLA in healthy donors. The wider study: Counted in an early data release were about 86 million unique TCRs from HLA-typed donors.

13 Jbeta primers and 60 Vbeta primers were used for the PCR. Clones were read by immunoSEQ multiplex PCR, and TCRdb kept only the in-frame ones, dropping some. Found here are 130,000 or so clones, approximately 71% of them singletons; the top ten hold 0.8% to 0.95%. As to this clone: Its target is not known.

In germline, CDR1 is MGHRA, CDR2 YSYEKL. The CDR3 is made up of 17 amino acids. Losses at the gene ends were 0 bases for V and 0 bases for J; bases not matched to a gene: 5. Overall study results and limits: As confirmed in vitro, three CMV-associated chains were specific for CMV antigens. A list of 150 or so TCR beta chains associated with cytomegalovirus was given. The productive fraction for most TCR beta V segments was about 87% or about 30% in an earlier analysis.

The rearrangement uses TRBV4-1 and TRBJ2-1, with 7 bases aligning to TRBD1. The sequence derives from an older woman in good health and CMV-seronegative. The material sequenced was PBMCs. This CDR3 is CASSQEGTASSYNEQFF. The CDR3 DNA follows: TGCGCCAGCAGCCAAGAAGGGACAGCTTCCTCCTACAATGAGCAGTTCTTC.